The 17 T cell receptor beta chains given below trace back to one sample, sequenced in a study of cytomegalovirus exposure and HLA in healthy donors. PCR involved 60 Vbeta and 13 Jbeta primers. The repertoire was sequenced with immunoSEQ multiplex PCR; TCRdb's copy has only in-frame clones and lacks some. The sample records about 140,000 clones, around 73% being singletons. Sequencing was performed on PBMCs. Receptor source: a human donor in good health.

CDR3 sequence (DNA): TGCAGCGTCCAATCCGGTAAGGGGGCTTGGTACAATGAGCAGTTCTTC. It specifies CSVQSGKGAWYNEQFF. The J gene is TRBJ2-1, the V gene TRBV29-1; 7 bases are a match to TRBD1. Germline V lookup: CDR1 SQVTM, CDR2 ANQGSEA. CDR3 size: 16 residues. Germline trimming cut 6 bases from V and 4 bases from J; bases unmatched to any gene: 15.

V is TRBV30 and J is TRBJ2-7; 7 bases map to TRBD1. V shed 3 bases and J 6 bases; nucleotides not matched to a gene: 5. Germline V gene lookup returns CDR1 GTSNPN and CDR2 SVGIG (reference sequence). The CDR3 has 12 residues. The CDR3 loop reads CAWRGTAVEQYF. The CDR3 nucleotides read TGTGCCTGGAGGGGGACAGCCGTCGAGCAGTACTTC.

V gene TRBV19 combines with J gene TRBJ1-6; D gene ambiguous. Per the germline V gene, CDR1 is LNHDA and CDR2 is SQIVND (reference sequence). CDR3 length equals 15 residues. V lost 1 base and J 7 bases, leaving 11 bases between the germline ends. The CDR3 sequence is CASSIGGSLNSPLHF. In nucleotides, the CDR3 is TGTGCCAGTAGTATAGGAGGGTCCTTGAATTCACCCCTCCACTTT.

CDR3 region: CATSRAWGVSGNTIYF. The CDR3 DNA follows: TGTGCCACCAGCAGAGCATGGGGGGTTAGTGGAAACACCATATATTTT. This rearrangement joins TRBV15 to TRBJ1-3; a possible D gene is TRBD1 (5 bases). The V and J ends lost 1 base and 3 bases respectively, with 13 bases between them. Germline V gene lookup returns CDR1 LNHNV and CDR2 YYDKDF (reference sequence). The CDR3 spans 16 residues.

Concerning this clone: The identical CDR3 is also encoded by other nucleotide sequences in the sample. The chain has TRBV11-3 and TRBJ2-3, with D unclear. The ends were cut back, 5 bases at V and 5 bases at J, with 5 bases in the middle. CDR3 length equals 11 residues. The germline V gene encodes CDR1 SGHNT and CDR2 YENEEA. The CDR3 coding sequence is TGTGCCAGCAGCCTCAGAGATACGCAGTATTTT. This sequence encodes CASSLRDTQYF.

The V call is TRBV11-2, the J call TRBJ1-2, with 9 bases fitting TRBD1. The V and J ends lost 5 bases and 7 bases, in that order; junction bases with no gene match: 14. The CDR3 has 16 residues. Germline V gives CDR1 SGHAT, CDR2 FQNNGV. The CDR3 sequence: CASSDPGQGKRSGYTF. CDR3 sequence (DNA): TGTGCCAGCAGCGATCCGGGACAGGGAAAACGTAGTGGCTACACCTTC.

The chain links TRBV10-1 to TRBJ2-1; D remains ambiguous. The CDR3 sequence is 16 residues long. Trimming stripped 3 bases from V and 5 bases from J, with 17 bases between. Per the germline V gene, CDR1 is WNHNN and CDR2 is SYGVQD (reference sequence). For the CDR3, the DNA is TGCGCCAGCAGTGACCCCCCGAATCTCAACAACAATGAGCAGTTCTTC. Amino acids: CASSDPPNLNNNEQFF.

The J gene is TRBJ1-3, the V gene TRBV6-6; 9 bases fit TRBD1. Germline lookup yields CDR1 MNHNY and CDR2 SVGAGI (reference sequence). Trimming at V came to 7 bases and at J to 4 bases, leaving 8 bases not matched to a gene. This CDR3 region has 15 residues. The DNA for the CDR3 is TGTGCCAGCACCTCGACAGGGGGATCGGGAAACACCATATATTTT. This codes for CASTSTGGSGNTIYF.

The rearrangement uses TRBV7-3 and TRBJ2-7; a possible D gene is TRBD2 (6 bases). The CDR3 is made up of 15 amino acids. Germline V gene lookup returns CDR1 SGHTA and CDR2 FQGTGA. V was trimmed by 5 bases and J by 3 bases, leaving 17 bases between them. CDR3: CASSLRMGGFYEQYF. CDR3 bases: TGTGCCAGCAGCCTCAGAATGGGGGGATTCTACGAGCAGTACTTC.

This chain connects TRBV10-3 to TRBJ2-5, with 12 bases matching TRBD2. The V gene end was trimmed by 3 bases and the J gene end by 6 bases; junction bases not matched to a gene: 5. CDR1 and CDR2 from the germline V gene are ENHRY and SYGVKD. The CDR3 length is 15 residues. In DNA form, the CDR3 reads TGTGCCATCAGTGACCCTAGCGGGGGGGCCAAGACCCAGTACTTC. Protein product: CAISDPSGGAKTQYF.

This clone has only a few counts. The chain recombines TRBV4-1 with TRBJ1-2; D possibly corresponds to TRBD1 (5 bases). The CDR3 has 14 amino acids. Trimming removed 4 bases at V and 1 base at J, with 10 bases between. The germline CDR1 and CDR2 sequences are MGHRA and YSYEKL. The CDR3 is CASSPPDSNYGYTF. The CDR3 coding sequence is TGCGCCAGCAGCCCCCCCGACAGTAACTATGGCTACACCTTC.

The chain employs TRBV6-5 and TRBJ2-7; D call uncertain. Germline V gene data show CDR1 as MNHEY and CDR2 as SVGAGI. The germline V and J ends were trimmed by 2 bases and 3 bases, with 5 bases remaining between them. This CDR3 has 12 amino acids. The chain's CDR3 is CASSYTGYEQYF. Written as DNA, the CDR3 is TGTGCCAGCAGTTACACCGGCTACGAGCAGTACTTC.

The gene calls are TRBV19 and TRBJ1-4; 9 bases match TRBD1. Trimming at V came to 6 bases and at J to 7 bases, leaving 6 bases not matched to a gene. The CDR3 is 14 residues long. Germline lookup yields CDR1 LNHDA and CDR2 SQIVND (reference sequence). The CDR3 DNA is TGTGCCAGTAGCTCCACAGGGGGCGTTGAAAAACTGTTTTTT. Protein: CASSSTGGVEKLFF. Full variable domain (outside the CDR3, taken from reference TRBV19 and TRBJ1-4): DGGITQSPKYLFRKEGQNVTLSCEQNLNHDAMYWYRQDPGQGLRLIYYSQIVNDFQKGDIAEGYSVSREKKESFPLTVTSAQKNPTAFYLCASSSTGGVEKLFFGSGTQLSVL.

The V call is TRBV11-2, the J call TRBJ2-7; the D gene is possibly TRBD2 (5 bases). Looked up from germline, CDR1 is SGHAT and CDR2 is FQNNGV. Trimming cost V 5 bases and J 4 bases, with 18 bases left between them. This CDR3 has 15 residues. The CDR3 DNA reads as TGTGCCAGCAGCCCCGGTCCGGACGGGGAGTACGAGCAGTACTTC. It codes for CASSPGPDGEYEQYF.

The chain employs TRBV4-1 and TRBJ2-2; 13 bases match TRBD2. The CDR3 consists of 16 residues. CDR1 MGHRA and CDR2 YSYEKL come from the germline V gene. V lost 6 bases and J lost 4; bases outside the gene matches: 5. The CDR3, as DNA: TGCGCCAGCAGTCGACTAGCGGGAGGAGGCACCGGGGAGCTGTTTTTT. Encoded protein: CASSRLAGGGTGELFF.

This chain connects TRBV29-1 to TRBJ2-3, with D possibly matching TRBD2 (5 bases). V was shortened by 2 bases and J by 0 bases, with 21 bases between the two germline ends. This CDR3 has 18 amino acids. From germline, CDR1 is SQVTM and CDR2 ANQGSEA. The chain's CDR3 is CSVELGAEFRYSTDTQYF. The CDR3 DNA is TGCAGCGTTGAACTGGGAGCCGAATTTCGATATAGCACAGATACGCAGTATTTT.

Written as DNA, the CDR3 is TGTGCCAGCAGTTTGGGACTATCCTACGAGCAGTACTTC. Amino acids: CASSLGLSYEQYF. V is TRBV28 and J is TRBJ2-7, with 7 positions matching TRBD2. The CDR3 contains 13 residues. Trimming removed 3 bases from V and 1 base from J; junction bases left unmatched: 0. CDR1 is MDHEN, CDR2 SYDVKM, per germline.